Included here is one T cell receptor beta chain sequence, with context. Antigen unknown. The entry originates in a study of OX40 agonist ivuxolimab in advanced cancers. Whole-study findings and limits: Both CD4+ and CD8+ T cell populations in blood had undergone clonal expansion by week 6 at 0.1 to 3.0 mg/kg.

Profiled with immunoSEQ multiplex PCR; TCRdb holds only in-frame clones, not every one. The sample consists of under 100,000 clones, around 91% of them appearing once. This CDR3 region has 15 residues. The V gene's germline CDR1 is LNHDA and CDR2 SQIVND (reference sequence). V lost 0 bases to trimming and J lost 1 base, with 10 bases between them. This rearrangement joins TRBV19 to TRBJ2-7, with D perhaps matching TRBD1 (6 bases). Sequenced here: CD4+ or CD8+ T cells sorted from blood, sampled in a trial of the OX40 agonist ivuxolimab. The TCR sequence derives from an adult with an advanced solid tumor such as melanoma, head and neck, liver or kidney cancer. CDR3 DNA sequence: TGTGCCAGTAGTATAGATCGACAGGCTTCCTACGAGCAGTACTTC. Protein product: CASSIDRQASYEQYF.